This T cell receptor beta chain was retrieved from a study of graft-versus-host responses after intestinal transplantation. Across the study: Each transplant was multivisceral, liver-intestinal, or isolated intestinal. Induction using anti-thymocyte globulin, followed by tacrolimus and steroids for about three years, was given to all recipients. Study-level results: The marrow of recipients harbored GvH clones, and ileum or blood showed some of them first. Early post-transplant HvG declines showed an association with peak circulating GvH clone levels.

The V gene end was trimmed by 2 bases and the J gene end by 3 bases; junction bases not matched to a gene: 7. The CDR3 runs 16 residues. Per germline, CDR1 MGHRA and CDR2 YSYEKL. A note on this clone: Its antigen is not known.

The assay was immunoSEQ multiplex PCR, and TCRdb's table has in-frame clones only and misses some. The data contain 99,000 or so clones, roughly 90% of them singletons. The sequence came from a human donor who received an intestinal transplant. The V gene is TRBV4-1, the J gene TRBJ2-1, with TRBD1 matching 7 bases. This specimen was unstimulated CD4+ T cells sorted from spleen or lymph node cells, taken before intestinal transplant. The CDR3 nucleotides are TGCGCCAGCAGCCAATCGATGGGACAGAGCTACAATGAGCAGTTCTTC. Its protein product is CASSQSMGQSYNEQFF.